This TCR beta chain was observed in a study of CXCR3-negative and CXCR3-positive naive CD8 T cells. At the level of the study: Sequencing gave around 140 million TRB reads overall, about 1.5 +/- 0.3 million per library.

All TRB cDNA libraries came from 5' RACE performed with UMI labels. TCRdb re-called the 5' RACE reads, yielding one record per CDR3 amino acid sequence without DNA. Its listing shows about 130,000 distinct CDR3 sequences. Whole-study findings and limits: Diversity in memory CD8+ cells fell much lower than the comparably high levels seen in both naive subsets. The TRB CDR3s that CXCR3-positive naive cells carried were more hydrophobic than those of CXCR3-negative naive cells.

Per germline, CDR1 SGHVS and CDR2 FQNEAQ. The CDR3 is 15 residues long. Turning to this clonotype: Its specificity is not known.

Material for sequencing was naive CXCR3+ CD8+ T cells from blood. Stated subset: CD45RO-CCR7+CD27+CD95- naive CD8+ T cells expressing CXCR3 (TNR3+). The receptor's source is a human donor in good health. Some clones in this sample may be carry-over from other donors' samples. The chain combines TRBV7-8 with TRBJ2-3. CDR3 protein: CASSLLATGTDTQYF.